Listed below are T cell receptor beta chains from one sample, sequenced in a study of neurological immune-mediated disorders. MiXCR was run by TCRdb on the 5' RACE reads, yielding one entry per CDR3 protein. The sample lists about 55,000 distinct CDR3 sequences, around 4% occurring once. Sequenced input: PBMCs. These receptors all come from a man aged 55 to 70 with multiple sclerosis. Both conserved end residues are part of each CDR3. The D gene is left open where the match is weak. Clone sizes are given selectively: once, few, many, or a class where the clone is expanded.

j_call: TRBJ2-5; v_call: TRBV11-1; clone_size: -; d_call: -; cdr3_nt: TGTGCCAGCAGCTTTTCATCAGGGTACCAAGAGACCCAGTACTTC; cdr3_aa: CASSFSSGYQETQYF
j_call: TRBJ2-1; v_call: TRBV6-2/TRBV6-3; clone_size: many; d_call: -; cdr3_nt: TGTGCCAGCAGCTCCAACTCCTACAATGAGCAGTTCTTC; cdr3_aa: CASSSNSYNEQFF
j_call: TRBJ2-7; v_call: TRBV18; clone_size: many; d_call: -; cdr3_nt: TGTGCCAGCTCACCTAGGGACGCAATTTCCTACGAGCAGTACTTC; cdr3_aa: CASSPRDAISYEQYF
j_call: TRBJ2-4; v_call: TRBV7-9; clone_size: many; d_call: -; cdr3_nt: TGTGCCAGCAGTGCGGCAGGGGTAGGATGGGAAAACATTCAGTACTTC; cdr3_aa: CASSAAGVGWENIQYF
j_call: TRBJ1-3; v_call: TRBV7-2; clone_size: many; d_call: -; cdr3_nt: TGTGCCAGCAGTCGCAGGGGCGGAAACACCATATATTTT; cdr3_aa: CASSRRGGNTIYF
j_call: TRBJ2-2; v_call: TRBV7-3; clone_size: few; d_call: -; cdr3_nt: TGTGCCAGCACCGCACTCGGGGGGACAAACACCGGGGAGCTGTTTTTT; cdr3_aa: CASTALGGTNTGELFF
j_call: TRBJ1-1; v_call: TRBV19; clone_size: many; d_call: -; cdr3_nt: TGTGCCACCGTACAGGGGAACACTGAAGCTTTCTTT; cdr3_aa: CATVQGNTEAFF
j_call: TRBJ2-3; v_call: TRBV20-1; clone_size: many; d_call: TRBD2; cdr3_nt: TGCAGTGCTGAACGGGGGGCAGATACGCAGTATTTT; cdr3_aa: CSAERGADTQYF
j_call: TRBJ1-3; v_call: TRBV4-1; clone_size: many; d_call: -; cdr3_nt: TGCGCCAGCAGCCAGGGGAACTCTGGAAACACCATATATTTT; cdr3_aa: CASSQGNSGNTIYF
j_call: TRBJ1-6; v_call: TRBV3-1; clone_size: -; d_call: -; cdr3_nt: TGTGCCAGCAGCCCCGGCTTAGCTCTTGCGGCGTCAACCCTCAACTTT; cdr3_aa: CASSPGLALAASTLNF
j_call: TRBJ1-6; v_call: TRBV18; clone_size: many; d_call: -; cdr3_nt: TGTGCCAGCTCACGGGGAGATTCACCCCTCCACTTT; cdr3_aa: CASSRGDSPLHF
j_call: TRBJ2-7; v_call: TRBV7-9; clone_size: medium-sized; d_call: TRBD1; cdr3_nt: TGTGCCAGCAGCATAGACAGGGCCCCCTACGAGCAGTACTTC; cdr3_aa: CASSIDRAPYEQYF
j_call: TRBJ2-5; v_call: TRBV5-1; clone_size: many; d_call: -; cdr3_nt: TGCGCCAGCAGCTTGTCTCTGGAGACCCAGTACTTC; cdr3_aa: CASSLSLETQYF
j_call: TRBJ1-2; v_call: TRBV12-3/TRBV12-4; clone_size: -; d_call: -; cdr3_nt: TGTGCCAGCAGTTTCGGACACAGGGCTAACTATGGCTACACCTTC; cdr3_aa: CASSFGHRANYGYTF
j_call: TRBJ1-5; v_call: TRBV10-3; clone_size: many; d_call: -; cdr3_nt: TGTGCCGTCTCAAGTGGAGGGACGAGCAATCAGCCCCAGCATTTT; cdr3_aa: CAVSSGGTSNQPQHF
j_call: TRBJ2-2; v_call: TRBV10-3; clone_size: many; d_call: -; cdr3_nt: TGTGCCATCAGCGGGGGGCCGACTCCGGGGAACACCGGGGAGCTGTTTTTT; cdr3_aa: CAISGGPTPGNTGELFF
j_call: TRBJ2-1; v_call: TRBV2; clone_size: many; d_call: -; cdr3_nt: TGTGCCAGCAGGCTGACCCACCGGGTGCAGTTCTTC; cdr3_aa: CASRLTHRVQFF
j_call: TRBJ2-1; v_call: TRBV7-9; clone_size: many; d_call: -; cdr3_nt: TGTGCCAGCAGCGGGAGTTCTGACGTGGCCCTTATTCCTCTGAATGAGCAGTTCTTC; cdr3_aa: CASSGSSDVALIPLNEQFF
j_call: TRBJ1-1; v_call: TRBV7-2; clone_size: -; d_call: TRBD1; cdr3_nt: TGTGCCAGCAGCTTGGTTAGACAGGGAAGAATTTCGAACACTGAAGCTTTCTTT; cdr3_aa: CASSLVRQGRISNTEAFF
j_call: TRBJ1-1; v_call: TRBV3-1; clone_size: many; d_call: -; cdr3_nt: TGTGCCAGCAGCCAAACGGAGAGCGAAGCTTTCTTT; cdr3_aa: CASSQTESEAFF
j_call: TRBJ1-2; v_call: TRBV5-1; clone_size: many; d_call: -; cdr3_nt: TGCGCCAGCAGCTTGGAAGTGTCCGCATATGGCTACACCTTC; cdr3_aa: CASSLEVSAYGYTF
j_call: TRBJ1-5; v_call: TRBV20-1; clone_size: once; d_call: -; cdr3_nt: TGCAGTGCTAGGTCAGGGCCCAAGACCCAGAATTTT; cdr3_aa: CSARSGPKTQNF
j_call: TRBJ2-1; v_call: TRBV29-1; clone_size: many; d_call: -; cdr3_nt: TGCAGCGTTGGCGAGGAGGAGCAGTTCTTC; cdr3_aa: CSVGEEEQFF
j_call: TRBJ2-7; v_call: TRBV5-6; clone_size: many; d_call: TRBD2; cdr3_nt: TGTGCCAGCAGCTTTAGCGGGAGCAGACACGAGCAGTACTTC; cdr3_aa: CASSFSGSRHEQYF
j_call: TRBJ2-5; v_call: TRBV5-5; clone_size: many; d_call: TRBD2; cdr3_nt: TGTGCCAGCAGCACCGGGGGGGCCGGGGAGACCCAGTACTTC; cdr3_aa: CASSTGGAGETQYF
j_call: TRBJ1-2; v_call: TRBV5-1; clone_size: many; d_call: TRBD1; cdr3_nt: TGCGCCAGCAGCTTGGAGGGGGACAGGGGGCTCGGCTACACCTTC; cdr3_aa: CASSLEGDRGLGYTF
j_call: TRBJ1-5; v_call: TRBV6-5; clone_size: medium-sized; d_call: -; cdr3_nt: TGTGCCAGCAAACTGGGAGGACGGAATCAGCCCCAGCATTTT; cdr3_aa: CASKLGGRNQPQHF
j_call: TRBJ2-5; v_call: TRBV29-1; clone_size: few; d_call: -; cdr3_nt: TGCAGCGTTGACCCGGCTCTGGAGACCCAGTACTTC; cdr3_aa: CSVDPALETQYF
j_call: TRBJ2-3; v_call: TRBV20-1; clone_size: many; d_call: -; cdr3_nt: TGCAGTGCTAGTGGGTCAGGGACCACAGATACGCAGTATTTT; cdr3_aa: CSASGSGTTDTQYF
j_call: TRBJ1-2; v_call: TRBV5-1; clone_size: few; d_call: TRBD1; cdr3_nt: TGCGCCAGCAGCCAGACGGGACAGAACTATGGCTACACCTTC; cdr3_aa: CASSQTGQNYGYTF
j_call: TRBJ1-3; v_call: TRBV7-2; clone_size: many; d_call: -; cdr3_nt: TGTGCCAGCAGCTACAAGGTCCTCTCTGGAAACACCATATATTTT; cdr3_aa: CASSYKVLSGNTIYF
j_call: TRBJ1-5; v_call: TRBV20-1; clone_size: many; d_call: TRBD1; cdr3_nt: TGCAGTGCTAGACAGGGGGCTAGCAATCAGCCCCAGCATTTT; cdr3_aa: CSARQGASNQPQHF
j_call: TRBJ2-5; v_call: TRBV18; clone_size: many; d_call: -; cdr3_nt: TGTGCCAGCTCACCACCATCAGGAGAGACCCAGTACTTC; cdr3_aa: CASSPPSGETQYF
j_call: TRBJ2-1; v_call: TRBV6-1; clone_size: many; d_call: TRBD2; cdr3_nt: TGTGCCAGCAGTGACGAACGGACTAGCGGGAGCAATGAGCAGTTCTTC; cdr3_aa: CASSDERTSGSNEQFF
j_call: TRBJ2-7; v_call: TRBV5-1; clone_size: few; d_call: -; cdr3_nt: TGCGCCAGCAGCTTCGCGGACTACTCCTACGAGCAGTACTTC; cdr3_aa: CASSFADYSYEQYF
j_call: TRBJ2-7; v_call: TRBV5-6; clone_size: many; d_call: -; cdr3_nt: TGTGCCAGCAGCTTTGGGAGCAACGAGCAGTACTTC; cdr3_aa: CASSFGSNEQYF
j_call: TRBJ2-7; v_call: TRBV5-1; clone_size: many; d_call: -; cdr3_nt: TGCGCCAGCAGCTTGGCTCCCAAGTACGAGCAGTACTTC; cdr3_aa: CASSLAPKYEQYF
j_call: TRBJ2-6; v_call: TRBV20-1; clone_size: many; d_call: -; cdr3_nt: TGCAGTGCTCTGGTCCTCTCTGGGGCCAACGTCCTGACTTTC; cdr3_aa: CSALVLSGANVLTF
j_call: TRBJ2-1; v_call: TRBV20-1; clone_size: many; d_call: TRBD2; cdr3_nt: TGCAGTGCTCTCCCATTTGGGGCTAGCGGGGTGGGTGAGCAGTTCTTC; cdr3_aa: CSALPFGASGVGEQFF
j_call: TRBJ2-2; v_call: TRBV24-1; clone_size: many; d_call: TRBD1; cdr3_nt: TGTGCCACCAGTGATTTAGGACAGGGAGAGGCCGGGGAGCTGTTTTTT; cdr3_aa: CATSDLGQGEAGELFF
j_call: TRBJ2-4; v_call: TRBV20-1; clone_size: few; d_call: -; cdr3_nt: TGCAGTGCTAGTTCGGATCTAGCCAAAAACATTCAGTACTTC; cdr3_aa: CSASSDLAKNIQYF
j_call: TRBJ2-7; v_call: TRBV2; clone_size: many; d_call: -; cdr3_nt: TGTGCCAGCAGGCGGGGTTCGGCCGAGCAGTACTTC; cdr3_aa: CASRRGSAEQYF
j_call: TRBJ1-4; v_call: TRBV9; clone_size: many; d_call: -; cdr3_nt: TGTGCCAGCAGCGTAGCTACCTTATCGGGGGAAAAACTGTTTTTT; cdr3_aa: CASSVATLSGEKLFF
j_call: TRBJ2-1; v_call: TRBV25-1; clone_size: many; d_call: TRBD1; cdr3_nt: TGTGCCAGCAGTTCCCGGGACAGGGGCCTAATATCCTACAATGAGCAGTTCTTC; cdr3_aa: CASSSRDRGLISYNEQFF
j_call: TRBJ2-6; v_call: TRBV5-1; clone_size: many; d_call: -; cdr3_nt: TGCGCCAGCAGCGCGCCTCCCACTGGGGCCAACGTCCTGACTTTC; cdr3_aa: CASSAPPTGANVLTF
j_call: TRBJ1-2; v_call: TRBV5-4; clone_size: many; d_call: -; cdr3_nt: TGTGCCAGCAGCTTTGTGGCCAGGAGCACCTATGGCTACACCTTC; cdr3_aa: CASSFVARSTYGYTF
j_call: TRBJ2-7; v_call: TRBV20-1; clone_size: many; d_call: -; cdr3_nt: TGCAGTGCTAAAAGCGCGCAAACCTACGAGCAGTACTTC; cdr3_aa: CSAKSAQTYEQYF
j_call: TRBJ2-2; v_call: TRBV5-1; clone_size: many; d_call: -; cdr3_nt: TGCGCCAGCAGCAGGGTCGGCGGGGAGCTGTTTTTT; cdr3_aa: CASSRVGGELFF
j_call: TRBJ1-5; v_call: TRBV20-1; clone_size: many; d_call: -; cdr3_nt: TGCAGTGCCCGGGGGCGACAGACGTTAAGCAATCAGCCCCAGCATTTT; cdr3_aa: CSARGRQTLSNQPQHF
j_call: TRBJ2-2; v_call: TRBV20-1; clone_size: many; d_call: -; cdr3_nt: TGCAGTGCTCCCCTAGGCGGATGGGGGTCCACCGGGGAGCTGTTTTTT; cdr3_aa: CSAPLGGWGSTGELFF
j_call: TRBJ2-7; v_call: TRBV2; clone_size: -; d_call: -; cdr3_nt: TGTGCCAGCAGTGAAAATCTAGCCGGGCAGTACTTC; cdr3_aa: CASSENLAGQYF
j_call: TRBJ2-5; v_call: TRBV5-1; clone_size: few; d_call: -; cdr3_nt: TGCGCCAGCAGCTTGGCGTCCGGACAAGAGACCCAGTACTTC; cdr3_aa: CASSLASGQETQYF
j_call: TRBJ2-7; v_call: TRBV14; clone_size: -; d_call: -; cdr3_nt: TGTGCCGGCAGCCAAGGGAGAGCCTCCTACGAGCAGTACTTC; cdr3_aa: CAGSQGRASYEQYF
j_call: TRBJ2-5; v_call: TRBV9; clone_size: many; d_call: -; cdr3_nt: TGTGCCAGCACCTCCAGCGGAGAAGAGACCCAGTACTTC; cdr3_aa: CASTSSGEETQYF